Following are 15 T cell receptor beta chains from one sample sequenced in a study of T-cell reconstitution after alpha-beta-depleted transplantation in children. Unique molecular identifiers tagged the TCRbeta library. TCRdb reprocessed the PCR reads via MiXCR and lists one record per CDR3 protein. The sample holds hundreds of thousands of distinct CDR3 sequences; about 14% are singletons and the top ten take about 3.9%. The source was PBMCs, collected from the stem cell graft. The receptors come from a human donor who donated a stem cell graft to a child with Fanconi anemia.

The sample holds many counts of this clonotype. This sequence joins TRBV21-1 and TRBJ2-5; TRBD1 is the table's D call, not checked against the DNA. TRBV21-1 is recorded as a pseudogene. The length of the CDR3 is 14 residues. This chain's CDR3 is CASSTLTGGETQYF. As DNA, the CDR3 is TGTGCCAGCAGCACCCTGACAGGGGGAGAGACCCAGTACTTC.

In this sample, this clonotype turned up many times. The chain is built from TRBV7-9 and TRBJ2-2, with D perhaps TRBD1 (6 bases). V was clipped by 2 bases and J by 1 base, with 14 bases between them. Per the germline V gene, CDR1 is SEHNR and CDR2 is FQNEAQ (reference sequence). This CDR3 region has 17 residues. Here the CDR3 DNA reads TGTGCCAGCAGCTTATTCAGGGGAAGGGTGAACACCGGGGAGCTGTTTTTT. Translated: CASSLFRGRVNTGELFF.

There are a few counts of this clonotype. The chain recombines TRBV6-1 with TRBJ2-6, with D hard to call. With 5 bases removed from V and 0 bases from J, the gap between germline ends came to 14 bases. CDR1 MNHNS and CDR2 SASEGT come from the germline V gene. The CDR3 covers 17 residues. The CDR3 DNA reads TGTGCCAGCAGTAATCCGGGCCTCGGCTCTGGGGCCAACGTCCTGACTTTC. Its translation is CASSNPGLGSGANVLTF.

This clonotype appeared a few times. The chain combines TRBV2 with TRBJ2-5, with 7 bases matching TRBD1. Germline V gene sequence: CDR1 SNHLY, CDR2 FYNNEI. The CDR3 covers 15 residues. The J segment lost 2 bases and the V segment lost 2 bases, leaving 5 bases of the junction unmatched. The CDR3 DNA is TGTGCCAGCAGTGAACGCCGGGACAGTCAAGAGACCCAGTACTTC. Protein product: CASSERRDSQETQYF.

This clonotype was seen at least ten times. The chain is built from TRBV7-2 and TRBJ1-4; D remains unclear. The CDR3 is 12 residues long. V dropped 1 base and J dropped 10 bases, with 7 bases sitting between them. CDR1 is SGHTA and CDR2 is FQGNSA in the germline V gene. In DNA, the CDR3 is TGTGCCAGCAGCTTAGATCAAGTAAAACTGTTTTTT. It yields the protein CASSLDQVKLFF.

In DNA, the CDR3 is TGCAGTGCTAGACGGGACAGCCTCAACACTGAAGCTTTCTTT. Translating gives CSARRDSLNTEAFF. This chain uses TRBV20-1 with TRBJ1-1; TRBD1 matches 7 bases. The CDR3 is 14 amino acids. With 2 bases clipped from V and 2 bases from J, the junction kept 5 bases outside the gene matches. From germline, CDR1 is DFQATT and CDR2 SNEGSKA (reference sequence).

The V and J genes are TRBV7-2 and TRBJ2-7; TRBD2 might be the D (6 bases). V was clipped by 4 bases and J by 2 bases, with 9 bases between them. The CDR3 totals 13 residues. Germline V gene sequence: CDR1 SGHTA, CDR2 FQGNSA. The CDR3 reads CASSSGLPYEQYF. Here the CDR3 DNA reads TGTGCCAGCAGCTCGGGACTTCCCTACGAGCAGTACTTC.

This clonotype was recorded a few times. V usage is TRBV5-1 and J usage is TRBJ2-4, with D hard to call. This CDR3 comprises 18 residues. CDR1 is SGHRS and CDR2 is YFSETQ in the germline V gene. V was pared by 0 bases and J by 5 bases, with 21 bases between. The chain's CDR3 is CASSLDVGFWGSENIQYF. The CDR3 DNA reads TGCGCCAGCAGCTTGGATGTAGGCTTTTGGGGAAGCGAAAACATTCAGTACTTC.

This clonotype was observed many times. V gene TRBV24-1 combines with J gene TRBJ2-1; D possibly corresponds to TRBD2 (6 bases). The V end was cut by 3 bases, the J end by 5 bases, with 13 bases between. Germline V gene data show CDR1 as KGHDR and CDR2 as SFDVKD. The CDR3 contains 15 residues. CDR3 sequence (DNA): TGTGCCACCAGTGATCCCCGGGGCGGGGACAATGAGCAGTTCTTC. Translated, it gives CATSDPRGGDNEQFF.

J is TRBJ2-1 and V is TRBV18; 8 bases agree with TRBD2. Germline CDR1 KGHSH, CDR2 LQKENI. V shed 3 bases, J shed 4 bases, and the junction held 8 bases outside the gene matches. This CDR3 is 16 amino acids long. CDR3 protein: CASSPSGTRPYNEQFF. CDR3 nucleotides: TGTGCCAGCTCACCTTCCGGGACTAGGCCTTACAATGAGCAGTTCTTC.

V and J are TRBV30 and TRBJ1-3; the D is unclear. V was clipped by 0 bases and J by 0 bases, with 9 bases between them. CDR1 GTSNPN and CDR2 SVGIG come from the germline V gene (reference sequence). CDR3 length equals 15 residues. The chain's CDR3 is CAWSVGTSSGNTIYF. The CDR3 DNA sequence: TGTGCCTGGAGTGTTGGTACGAGCTCTGGAAACACCATATATTTT.

This clonotype was seen a few times. The chain combines TRBV6-5 with TRBJ2-1; 9 nucleotides agree with TRBD1. The CDR3 is 15 residues long. V lost 4 bases to trimming and J lost 7 bases; unmatched junction nucleotides: 8. Per the germline V gene, CDR1 is MNHEY and CDR2 is SVGAGI. DNA of the CDR3: TGTGCCAGCAGTTCCCCCGGACAGGGGAGGAATGAGCAGTTCTTC. Translation gives CASSSPGQGRNEQFF.

There are many counts of this clonotype. The CDR3 spells CASSPWTGGYGYTF. In nucleotides, the CDR3 is TGTGCCAGCAGTCCCTGGACAGGGGGCTATGGCTACACCTTC. The rearrangement uses TRBV12-3 or TRBV12-4 and TRBJ1-2, with TRBD1 matching over 10 bases. The CDR3 has 14 residues. V lost 5 bases, J lost 4 bases, and 4 bases stayed unmatched.

The chain uses TRBV29-1 and TRBJ1-5; a weak D match, TRBD1 (6 bases). Trimming pared 7 bases from V and 3 bases from J, leaving 16 bases between. Germline loops: CDR1 SQVTM, CDR2 ANQGSEA. The CDR3 runs to 14 residues. Here the CDR3 DNA reads TGCAGCGCTTCTTCCGGGACAACCAATCAGCCCCAGCATTTT. Its translation is CSASSGTTNQPQHF.

J is TRBJ2-7 and V is TRBV11-2; a possible D gene is TRBD1 (5 bases). The CDR3 extends over 14 amino acids. The V gene lost 1 base and the J gene lost 1 base, with 8 bases spanning the gap. The V gene's germline CDR1 is SGHAT and CDR2 FQNNGV. CDR3 sequence (DNA): TGTGCCAGCAGCTTAGTCCAGGGATCCTACGAGCAGTACTTC. This codes for CASSLVQGSYEQYF.